This entry describes one T cell receptor (beta chain). Grouping used clinical history reported by participants in a survey and questionnaire. Recovery among Cohort 3 donors was established by two negative PCRs, clearance, or symptom resolution. The data are from a study of blood T cell repertoires in COVID-19. Study details: PBMCs, B-cell-depleted T cells, or T cells were the source of the cDNA or gDNA that made up the material.

Deletions cut 4 bases from V and 8 bases from J, with 9 bases between. CDR3 length: 11 amino acids. Germline CDR1 and CDR2: GTSNPN and SVGIG (reference sequence). Under the authors' procedure: Nucleated cell counts were estimated from reference gene primer amplification. Assay used: immunoSEQ multiplex PCR; TCRdb lists only in-frame clones, some missing. That table gives V, J and clone size, and the DNA gave D and trimming. This table holds roughly 330,000 clones, about 87% found once. The sequence came from a man younger than 45 who had recovered from COVID-19. Specimen: PBMCs or T cells enriched from blood (not recorded which). The chain is built from TRBV30 and TRBJ2-4, with a possible D match to TRBD2 (5 bases). CDR3 sequence reads: CAWTKGDIQYF. The CDR3, as DNA: TGTGCCTGGACAAAGGGAGACATTCAGTACTTC.